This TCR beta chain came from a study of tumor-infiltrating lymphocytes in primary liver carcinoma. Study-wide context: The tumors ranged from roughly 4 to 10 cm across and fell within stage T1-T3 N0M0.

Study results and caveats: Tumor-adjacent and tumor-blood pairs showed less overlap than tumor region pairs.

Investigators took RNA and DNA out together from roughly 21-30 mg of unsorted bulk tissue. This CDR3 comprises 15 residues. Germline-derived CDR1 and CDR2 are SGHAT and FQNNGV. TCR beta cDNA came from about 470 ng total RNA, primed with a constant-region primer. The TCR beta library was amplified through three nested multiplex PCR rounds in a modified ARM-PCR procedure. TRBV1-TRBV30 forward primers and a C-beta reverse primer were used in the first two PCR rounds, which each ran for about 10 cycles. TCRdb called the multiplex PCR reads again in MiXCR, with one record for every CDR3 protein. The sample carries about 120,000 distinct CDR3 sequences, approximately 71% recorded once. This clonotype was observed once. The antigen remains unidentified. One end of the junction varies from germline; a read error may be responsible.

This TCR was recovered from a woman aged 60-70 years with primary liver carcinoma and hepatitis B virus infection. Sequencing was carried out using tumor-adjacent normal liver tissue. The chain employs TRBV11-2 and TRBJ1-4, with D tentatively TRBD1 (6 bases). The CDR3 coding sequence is TGTGCCAGTAGCTTAGAGGAGACAGGTGGCTGGAAACTGTTTTTT. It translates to CASSLEETGGWKLFF.